This T cell receptor beta chain stems from a study of shared clonotypes between healthy human individuals. The naive CD8 subset, CD45RO-negative cells positively selected for CCR7, excluded terminally differentiated effector memory CD45RA+ cells. The germline V and J ends were trimmed by 1 base and 4 bases, with 11 bases remaining between them. This CDR3 contains 14 residues. Looked up from germline, CDR1 is SGHVS and CDR2 is FNYEAQ. Produced via immunoSEQ multiplex PCR; TCRdb's table is partial and in-frame only. The repertoire holds about 2 million clones, with less than 95% as singletons. This chain joins TRBV7-6 and TRBJ2-7; D ambiguous. The source of this sequence is a young man in good health. Sequencing was performed on naive CD8+ T cells sorted from blood. This chain's CDR3 is CASSLGATAYEQYF. The CDR3 DNA sequence: TGTGCCAGCAGCTTAGGAGCAACCGCTTACGAGCAGTACTTC.